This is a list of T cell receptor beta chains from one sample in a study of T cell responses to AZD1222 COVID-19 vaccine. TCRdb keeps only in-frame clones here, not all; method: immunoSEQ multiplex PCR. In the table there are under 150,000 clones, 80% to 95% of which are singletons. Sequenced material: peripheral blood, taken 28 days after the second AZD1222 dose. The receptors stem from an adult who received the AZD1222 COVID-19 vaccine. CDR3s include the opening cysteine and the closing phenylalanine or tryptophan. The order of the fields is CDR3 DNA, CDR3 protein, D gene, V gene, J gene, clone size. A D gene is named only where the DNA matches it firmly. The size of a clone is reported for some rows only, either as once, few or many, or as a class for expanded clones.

DNA: TGCGCCAGCAGCTTCAGTCAGGGAAGAAACATTCAGTACTTC; CDR3: CASSFSQGRNIQYF; D: .; V: TRBV5-1; J: TRBJ2-4; size: .
DNA: TGTGCCAGCAGCCCACCCTTTGATAGGGCCGGGGAGCTGTTTTTT; CDR3: CASSPPFDRAGELFF; D: .; V: TRBV9; J: TRBJ2-2; size: once
DNA: TGTGCCAGCAGTAGGTATAGCAATCAGCCCCAGCATTTT; CDR3: CASSRYSNQPQHF; D: .; V: TRBV27; J: TRBJ1-5; size: .
DNA: TGTGCCAGCAGCTTGGCCGGCAGCAACACCGGGGAGCTGTTTTTT; CDR3: CASSLAGSNTGELFF; D: .; V: TRBV5-4; J: TRBJ2-2; size: .
DNA: TGTGCCAGCAGCCTACGGACAGGTATGACGACTGAAGCTTTCTTT; CDR3: CASSLRTGMTTEAFF; D: TRBD1; V: TRBV7-9; J: TRBJ1-1; size: .
DNA: TGCAGTGCTAGGTCACCCAAAAAGCAGTTCTTC; CDR3: CSARSPKKQFF; D: .; V: TRBV20-1; J: TRBJ2-1; size: .
DNA: TGTGCCAGCTCGCGACAGGGGGACACTGAAGCTTTCTTT; CDR3: CASSRQGDTEAFF; D: TRBD1; V: TRBV18; J: TRBJ1-1; size: .
DNA: TGTGCCAGCTCACCAGGGTTCAAGAACTATGGCTACACCTTC; CDR3: CASSPGFKNYGYTF; D: .; V: TRBV18; J: TRBJ1-2; size: .
DNA: TGTGCCAGCAGCTTGCCGTGGATGGGTGAAAAACTGTTTTTT; CDR3: CASSLPWMGEKLFF; D: .; V: TRBV5-8; J: TRBJ1-4; size: .
DNA: TGTGCCAGTAGTATAGGCGGGGCTAACACCGGGGAGCTGTTTTTT; CDR3: CASSIGGANTGELFF; D: .; V: TRBV19; J: TRBJ2-2; size: .
DNA: TGTGCCAGCACACGGACAGGGGAGGACACCGGGGAGCTGTTTTTT; CDR3: CASTRTGEDTGELFF; D: TRBD1; V: TRBV2; J: TRBJ2-2; size: .
DNA: TGTGCCAGCAGCTTGGGATTCGCGGGGGAGACCCAGTACTTC; CDR3: CASSLGFAGETQYF; D: .; V: TRBV5-5; J: TRBJ2-5; size: .
DNA: TGTGCCAGCAGTGAAAACGGGGTGAACACCGGGGAGCTGTTTTTT; CDR3: CASSENGVNTGELFF; D: .; V: TRBV6-4; J: TRBJ2-2; size: .
DNA: TGCGCCAGCAGGGTGGATGGGGGGCCAGATACGCAGTATTTT; CDR3: CASRVDGGPDTQYF; D: .; V: TRBV5-1; J: TRBJ2-3; size: .
DNA: TGTGCCAGCAGCCCGACTAGCGAGAACACCGGGGAGCTGTTTTTT; CDR3: CASSPTSENTGELFF; D: TRBD2; V: TRBV3-1/TRBV3-2; J: TRBJ2-2; size: once
DNA: TGCGCCAGCAGCCCCCTGACTAGCGAGGGGGAGCAGTACTTC; CDR3: CASSPLTSEGEQYF; D: TRBD2; V: TRBV5-1; J: TRBJ2-7; size: .
DNA: TGTGCCAGCAGCTTAGTTCCAGGGGGCACTGAAGCTTTCTTT; CDR3: CASSLVPGGTEAFF; D: TRBD1; V: TRBV7-2; J: TRBJ1-1; size: .
DNA: TGCGCCAGCAGCCAATCCCCTAGCGGGAGAGGAGGCGCAGATACGCAGTATTTT; CDR3: CASSQSPSGRGGADTQYF; D: TRBD2; V: TRBV4-3; J: TRBJ2-3; size: few
DNA: TGTGCCAGCTCGCAGGGGACAGGGTACAACCAAGAGACCCAGTACTTC; CDR3: CASSQGTGYNQETQYF; D: TRBD1; V: TRBV18; J: TRBJ2-5; size: .
DNA: TGTGCCAGCAGGTTAGCCGGGGGCTATAACACCGGGGAGCTGTTTTTT; CDR3: CASRLAGGYNTGELFF; D: .; V: TRBV28; J: TRBJ2-2; size: .
DNA: TGCAGCGTGGTACCGGGACAGGGTGTTTATGGCTACACCTTC; CDR3: CSVVPGQGVYGYTF; D: TRBD1; V: TRBV29-1; J: TRBJ1-2; size: .
DNA: TGCGCCAGCAGCTTGGACAGCTATGGCTACACCTTC; CDR3: CASSLDSYGYTF; D: .; V: TRBV5-1; J: TRBJ1-2; size: .
DNA: TGTGCCAGCAGTTTACCTCGAGATACGCAGTATTTT; CDR3: CASSLPRDTQYF; D: .; V: TRBV12-3/TRBV12-4; J: TRBJ2-3; size: .
DNA: TGTGCCAGCAGTTTGGCTAGCGACGTTGAGCAGTTCTTC; CDR3: CASSLASDVEQFF; D: .; V: TRBV27; J: TRBJ2-1; size: .
DNA: TGCGCCAGCAGCCAAGAGGCCCGTGACCCCAGCGCAGATACGCAGTATTTT; CDR3: CASSQEARDPSADTQYF; D: .; V: TRBV4-1; J: TRBJ2-3; size: medium-sized
DNA: TGTGCCAGCAGGCACGGGACGGGCGATCTTTCTAATGAAAAACTGTTTTTT; CDR3: CASRHGTGDLSNEKLFF; D: .; V: TRBV7-9; J: TRBJ1-4; size: .
DNA: TGTGCCAGTAGAGGACAGGGCTCCTACAATGAGCAGTTCTTC; CDR3: CASRGQGSYNEQFF; D: TRBD1; V: TRBV19; J: TRBJ2-1; size: .
DNA: TGTGCCAGCACTCGAGGGGGGGCTGGCTATGGCTACACCTTC; CDR3: CASTRGGAGYGYTF; D: .; V: TRBV6-5; J: TRBJ1-2; size: .
DNA: TGTGCCAGCAGCTTGAGGGCCTACGAGCAGTACTTC; CDR3: CASSLRAYEQYF; D: .; V: TRBV5-6; J: TRBJ2-7; size: .
DNA: TGTGCCAGCAGTCTCCTCGGGGCGAATAATTCACCCCTCCACTTT; CDR3: CASSLLGANNSPLHF; D: .; V: TRBV2; J: TRBJ1-6; size: .
DNA: TGTGCCAGCAGTACAGGGTTCAATGAAAAACTGTTTTTT; CDR3: CASSTGFNEKLFF; D: .; V: TRBV28; J: TRBJ1-4; size: once
DNA: TGTGCCAGCAGTGCCCGACATGCTCTAGAGCAGTACTTC; CDR3: CASSARHALEQYF; D: .; V: TRBV2; J: TRBJ2-7; size: .
DNA: TGTGCCAGCAGCATGGGACCAGACTACGAGCAGTACTTC; CDR3: CASSMGPDYEQYF; D: .; V: TRBV7-8; J: TRBJ2-7; size: .
DNA: TGTGCCAGCAGTTTCGGAAAGGGGGGAGGCTACACCTTC; CDR3: CASSFGKGGGYTF; D: .; V: TRBV27; J: TRBJ1-2; size: .
DNA: TGTGCCAGCAGCGTAGCTGTCGGCGGCGGGGCCAACGTCCTGACTTTC; CDR3: CASSVAVGGGANVLTF; D: .; V: TRBV9; J: TRBJ2-6; size: once
DNA: TGTGCCAGCAATGACGTTGGGGCTAGCGGGAAGAATGAGCAGTTCTTC; CDR3: CASNDVGASGKNEQFF; D: TRBD2; V: TRBV27; J: TRBJ2-1; size: .
DNA: TGTGCCAGCAGTTCGCCCGGGGGCCCCTATGGCTACACCTTC; CDR3: CASSSPGGPYGYTF; D: .; V: TRBV6-5; J: TRBJ1-2; size: .
DNA: TGTGCCAGCGGATTGGGGCAGGGGAACACTGAAGCTTTCTTT; CDR3: CASGLGQGNTEAFF; D: .; V: TRBV7-8; J: TRBJ1-1; size: .
DNA: TGTGCCAGCAGGGTACAGGGAACTTACACTGAAGCTTTCTTT; CDR3: CASRVQGTYTEAFF; D: .; V: TRBV27; J: TRBJ1-1; size: .
DNA: TGTGCCAGCAGTCCAGGACCCGGACAGTTCTACAATGAGCAGTTCTTC; CDR3: CASSPGPGQFYNEQFF; D: .; V: TRBV27; J: TRBJ2-1; size: .
DNA: TGTGCCAGCAGTTTTACAGCGCGTTTTGGAGCTAACTATGGCTACACCTTC; CDR3: CASSFTARFGANYGYTF; D: .; V: TRBV28; J: TRBJ1-2; size: .
DNA: TGCGCCAGCAGCTTGCCCGGGACAGGGGTTAACAATGAGCAGTTCTTC; CDR3: CASSLPGTGVNNEQFF; D: TRBD1; V: TRBV5-1; J: TRBJ2-1; size: .
DNA: TGTGCCAGCAGCCCGGATAACTATGGCTACACCTTC; CDR3: CASSPDNYGYTF; D: .; V: TRBV5-4; J: TRBJ1-2; size: .
DNA: TGTGCCAGCAGTCGACTAGCGGTCTCCTACAATGAGCAGTTCTTC; CDR3: CASSRLAVSYNEQFF; D: TRBD2; V: TRBV27; J: TRBJ2-1; size: once
DNA: TGTGCCAGCAGCAATAAATGGCTAGCGGGAGGGGGCGCAGATACGCAGTATTTT; CDR3: CASSNKWLAGGGADTQYF; D: .; V: TRBV21-1; J: TRBJ2-3; size: .
DNA: TGTGCCAGCAGCTTGGAAGGAACCTCCTACGAGCAGTACTTC; CDR3: CASSLEGTSYEQYF; D: .; V: TRBV5-6; J: TRBJ2-7; size: .
DNA: TGCGCCAGCAGCAGGGGACTAGCGGGAGGGTCCTACAATGAGCAGTTCTTC; CDR3: CASSRGLAGGSYNEQFF; D: TRBD2; V: TRBV5-1; J: TRBJ2-1; size: .
DNA: TGCAGCGGCTACCGAATTGGGCCGAACACTGAAGCTTTCTTT; CDR3: CSGYRIGPNTEAFF; D: .; V: TRBV29-1; J: TRBJ1-1; size: .
DNA: TGTGCCAGTGCACAGGGGTATAGCAATCAGCCCCAGCATTTT; CDR3: CASAQGYSNQPQHF; D: TRBD1; V: TRBV19; J: TRBJ1-5; size: .
DNA: TGCAGCGTCTTGGAGAACACTGAAGCTTTCTTT; CDR3: CSVLENTEAFF; D: .; V: TRBV29-1; J: TRBJ1-1; size: .